What follows are 28 T cell receptor beta chains derived from one specimen sequenced in a study of memory CD4+ T cells and cytomegalovirus serostatus. Single viable CD3+CD4+CD8-CD45RO+ cells were sorted as the memory CD4+ T cells. This table comes from immunoSEQ multiplex PCR, and its TCRdb copy is limited to in-frame clones, with some not included. The repertoire holds 35,000 to 40,000 clones, 79% seen once, with roughly 5% in the top ten. Sequenced: memory CD4+ T cells from blood. These receptors were collected from an adult in good health and CMV-seropositive.

This chain connects TRBV7-2 to TRBJ2-1; 8 positions match TRBD2. The CDR3 sequence is 15 residues long. V shed 3 bases, J shed 6 bases, and the junction held 7 bases outside the gene matches. CDR1 is SGHTA, CDR2 FQGNSA, per germline. The DNA of the CDR3 is TGTGCCAGCAGCTTCGGGGGGGCCTTCTCCAATGAGCAGTTCTTC. This gives the protein CASSFGGAFSNEQFF.

For the CDR3, the DNA is TGTGCCACCAGCAGAGAGGGACAGAGCAATCAGCCCCAGCATTTT. It translates to CATSREGQSNQPQHF. The chain combines TRBV15 with TRBJ1-5; the match to TRBD1 covers 7 bases. The CDR3 runs 15 residues. Germline values: CDR1 LNHNV, CDR2 YYDKDF (reference sequence). The J segment lost 1 base and the V segment lost 0 bases, leaving 0 bases of the junction unmatched. The entire variable domain, with the rest obtained from reference TRBV15 and TRBJ1-5, is as follows: DAMVIQNPRYQVTQFGKPVTLSCSQTLNHNVMYWYQQKSSQAPKLLFHYYDKDFNNEADTPDNFQSRRPNTSFCFLDIRSPGLGDTAMYLCATSREGQSNQPQHFGDGTRLSIL.

The V and J genes are TRBV18 and TRBJ2-3; D not certain. V gave up 4 bases and J gave up 9 bases, with 8 bases separating them. Germline CDR1 and CDR2: KGHSH and LQKENI. The CDR3 has 11 amino acids. The CDR3 DNA sequence: TGTGCCAGCTCACTGGATACCACGCAGTATTTT. Translating it yields CASSLDTTQYF.

This chain links TRBV2 with TRBJ1-2; a possible D gene is TRBD1 (6 bases). Germline CDR1 SNHLY, CDR2 FYNNEI. CDR3 length: 14 residues. V dropped 3 bases and J dropped 2 bases, with 10 bases sitting between them. The CDR3 DNA follows: TGTGCCAGCAGTGACCCTGACAGGAACTATGGCTACACCTTC. Translation: CASSDPDRNYGYTF.

The rearrangement links TRBV7-2 to TRBJ2-2, with TRBD2 matching 12 bases. CDR1 is SGHTA, CDR2 FQGNSA, per germline. V lost 5 bases and J lost 6; bases outside the gene matches: 7. The CDR3 is made up of 16 amino acids. Written as DNA, the CDR3 is TGTGCCAGCAGCACCACCGGACTAGCGGGATCCGGGGAGCTGTTTTTT. This codes for CASSTTGLAGSGELFF.

Written as DNA, the CDR3 is TGTGCCACCAGCGTATGGAACACCGGGGAGCTGTTTTTT. It translates to CATSVWNTGELFF. The chain recombines TRBV15 with TRBJ2-2; the D is unclear. V was cut by 5 bases and J by 1 base, with 5 bases left in between. The germline CDR1 and CDR2 sequences are LNHNV and YYDKDF (reference sequence). The CDR3 runs 13 residues. Complete variable domain (other parts from reference TRBV15 and TRBJ2-2): DAMVIQNPRYQVTQFGKPVTLSCSQTLNHNVMYWYQQKSSQAPKLLFHYYDKDFNNEADTPDNFQSRRPNTSFCFLDIRSPGLGDTAMYLCATSVWNTGELFFGEGSRLTVL.

The chain links TRBV6-1 to TRBJ2-2, with D possibly matching TRBD2 (6 bases). This CDR3 contains 13 residues. The ends were cut back, 7 bases at V and 6 bases at J, with 12 bases in the middle. From germline, CDR1 is MNHNS and CDR2 SASEGT. The CDR3 spells CASTTREAGELFF. CDR3 DNA: TGTGCCAGCACCACCAGGGAGGCCGGGGAGCTGTTTTTT.

The V gene is TRBV7-8, the J gene TRBJ2-3; 9 positions agree with TRBD2. The germline V gene encodes CDR1 SGHVS and CDR2 FQNEAQ. With 5 bases clipped from V and 1 base from J, the junction kept 10 bases outside the gene matches. This CDR3 is 17 amino acids long. CDR3 sequence reads: CASSLIRQREGTDTQYF. CDR3 bases: TGTGCCAGCAGCCTGATAAGGCAGCGGGAGGGCACAGATACGCAGTATTTT.

A few counts support this clone. The CDR3 spells CSADSQSGYTF. In DNA, the CDR3 is TGCAGTGCCGACAGCCAATCCGGCTACACCTTC. V usage is TRBV20-1 and J usage is TRBJ1-2; tentatively, D is TRBD1 (5 bases). This CDR3 spans 11 amino acids. Trimming took 6 bases from V and 8 from J, leaving 13 bases between them. Germline V gene sequence: CDR1 DFQATT, CDR2 SNEGSKA (reference sequence).

The rearrangement uses TRBV4-3 and TRBJ1-2; tentatively, D is TRBD1 (5 bases). CDR3 length: 18 amino acids. Germline V gives CDR1 LGHNA, CDR2 YSLEER. Trimming cost V 0 bases and J 4 bases, with 21 bases left between them. The CDR3 protein is CASSQDSGRVARGYGYTF. For the CDR3, the DNA is TGCGCCAGCAGCCAAGATTCGGGCAGGGTAGCCCGGGGCTATGGCTACACCTTC.

The V gene is TRBV2, the J gene TRBJ2-1; no clear D gene. CDR1 and CDR2 (germline): SNHLY, FYNNEI. V shed 7 bases and J shed 4 bases, with 11 bases lying between them. This CDR3 has 13 residues. The CDR3 DNA follows: TGTGCCAGCAAGGCAGGAGTTTACAATGAGCAGTTCTTC. Translation gives CASKAGVYNEQFF.

V gene TRBV7-8 combines with J gene TRBJ1-6; 7 bases are a match to TRBD1. Germline V gene lookup returns CDR1 SGHVS and CDR2 FQNEAQ. CDR3 size: 13 residues. V shed 5 bases, J shed 12 bases, and the junction held 7 bases outside the gene matches. The CDR3 spells CASSHGTDRPLHF. CDR3 DNA sequence: TGTGCCAGCAGCCATGGGACAGACCGACCCCTCCACTTT.

The chain combines TRBV7-2 with TRBJ2-7; D is tentatively TRBD1 or TRBD2 (5 bases each). With 6 bases removed from V and 9 bases from J, the gap between germline ends came to 18 bases. CDR3 size: 13 residues. Germline V gene data show CDR1 as SGHTA and CDR2 as FQGNSA. The CDR3 DNA is TGTGCCAGCAGACCATCTTCCCGAGGGGCGCAGTACTTC. It encodes CASRPSSRGAQYF.

V gene TRBV19 combines with J gene TRBJ1-2, with D possibly being TRBD1 (6 bases). Germline CDR1 LNHDA, CDR2 SQIVND (reference sequence). Trimming stripped 8 bases from V and 2 bases from J, with 12 bases between. This CDR3 is 13 amino acids long. The CDR3 region has the DNA TGTGCCAGTGGGGGGCCACTCAACTATGGCTACACCTTC. Protein product: CASGGPLNYGYTF. Full variable domain (outside the CDR3, taken from reference TRBV19 and TRBJ1-2): DGGITQSPKYLFRKEGQNVTLSCEQNLNHDAMYWYRQDPGQGLRLIYYSQIVNDFQKGDIAEGYSVSREKKESFPLTVTSAQKNPTAFYLCASGGPLNYGYTFGSGTRLTVV.

The J gene is TRBJ2-5, the V gene TRBV6-4, with a weak D call TRBD1 (6 bases). The end of the DNA is better explained by TRBJ2-7, so the J call may be wrong. The CDR3 covers 13 residues. The germline gives CDR1 MRHNA, CDR2 SNTAGT. Here the CDR3 DNA reads TGTGCCAGCAGCTATACAGGGCCCCACGAGCAGTACTTC. Its translation: CASSYTGPHEQYF.

The chain uses TRBV9 and TRBJ1-3; 7 nucleotides line up with TRBD1. The junction had 2 bases not matched to a gene; V was cut back by 3 bases and J by 5 bases. The germline V gene encodes CDR1 SGDLS and CDR2 YYNGEE. The CDR3 spans 13 residues. The CDR3 coding sequence is TGTGCCAGCAGCGCGGGACAGAGAAACACCATATATTTT. Translated: CASSAGQRNTIYF.

This clone was observed a handful of times. This chain joins TRBV6-1 and TRBJ1-5; TRBD1 agrees at 9 bases. Germline CDR1 and CDR2: MNHNS and SASEGT. Germline trimming cut 0 bases from V and 0 bases from J; bases unmatched to any gene: 3. CDR3 length: 17 amino acids. CDR3 loop: CASSEADRGYSNQPQHF. DNA of the CDR3: TGTGCCAGCAGTGAAGCCGACAGGGGGTATAGCAATCAGCCCCAGCATTTT.

V and J are TRBV5-1 and TRBJ2-3; D gene ambiguous. The CDR3 has 12 amino acids. Looked up from germline, CDR1 is SGHRS and CDR2 is YFSETQ. V shed 3 bases and J shed 2 bases, with 4 bases lying between them. The CDR3 spells CASSSPTDTQYF. CDR3 sequence (DNA): TGCGCCAGCAGCTCTCCCACAGATACGCAGTATTTT.

This clone was seen more than once but under ten times. The chain recombines TRBV4-2 with TRBJ2-1; D is ambiguous. Trimming took 4 bases from V and 0 from J, leaving 13 bases between them. Per the germline V gene, CDR1 is LGHNA and CDR2 is YNFKEQ. The CDR3 contains 16 residues. The CDR3 DNA follows: TGTGCCAGCAGCCCAGTCGCAGCAGGCTCCTACAATGAGCAGTTCTTC. The encoded protein is CASSPVAAGSYNEQFF.

The table lists this clone with a few counts. The chain carries TRBV7-2 and TRBJ2-6; perhaps TRBD1 as D (6 bases). V was pared by 3 bases and J by 0 bases, with 15 bases between. This CDR3 region has 18 residues. CDR1 is SGHTA, CDR2 FQGNSA, per germline. Here the CDR3 DNA reads TGTGCCAGCAGCTTTACCGGGACACGCCGCTCTGGGGCCAACGTCCTGACTTTC. Amino acids: CASSFTGTRRSGANVLTF.

V is TRBV10-2 and J is TRBJ1-5; D remains ambiguous. V gave up 6 bases and J gave up 0 bases, with 6 bases separating them. This CDR3 has 13 amino acids. Germline V gives CDR1 WSHSY, CDR2 SAAADI. The CDR3 bases are TGCGCCAGCAGAGACAATAGCAATCAGCCCCAGCATTTT. Residues: CASRDNSNQPQHF.

V and J are TRBV29-1 and TRBJ2-4; D is undetermined. The CDR3 runs 14 residues. V lost 7 bases and J 3 bases, leaving 16 bases between the germline ends. The V gene's germline CDR1 is SQVTM and CDR2 ANQGSEA. CDR3 in amino acids: CSALPENYKNIQYF. In nucleotides, the CDR3 is TGCAGCGCCTTGCCAGAGAACTACAAAAACATTCAGTACTTC.

In the case of this clone: Other DNA sequences in the sample encode the same CDR3. V usage is TRBV9 and J usage is TRBJ2-3; D unclear. Trimming left V 3 bases short and J 3 bases short, with 8 bases between. CDR3 length: 13 amino acids. From germline, CDR1 is SGDLS and CDR2 YYNGEE. The CDR3 spells CASSEGPTDTQYF. CDR3 bases: TGTGCCAGCAGCGAGGGCCCGACAGATACGCAGTATTTT.

This chain links TRBV9 with TRBJ1-2, with 9 nucleotides matching TRBD1. Germline CDR1 and CDR2: SGDLS and YYNGEE. This CDR3 has 15 residues. V lost 4 bases and J lost 8; bases outside the gene matches: 12. CDR3 in amino acids: CASSPSTGTGPGYTF. CDR3 nucleotide sequence: TGTGCCAGCAGCCCATCCACCGGGACAGGGCCCGGCTACACCTTC.

V gene TRBV7-9 combines with J gene TRBJ2-1, with D perhaps matching TRBD2 (6 bases). V gave up 5 bases and J gave up 0 bases, with 14 bases separating them. Germline CDR1 and CDR2: SEHNR and FQNEAQ (reference sequence). The length of the CDR3 is 16 residues. The CDR3 coding sequence is TGTGCCAGCAGCCCAAAACCGGGGGACTCCTACAATGAGCAGTTCTTC. It translates to CASSPKPGDSYNEQFF.

The chain recombines TRBV28 with TRBJ2-7; tentatively, D is TRBD2 (6 bases). The CDR3 contains 14 residues. Trimming left V 1 base short and J 2 bases short, with 9 bases between. In germline, CDR1 is MDHEN, CDR2 SYDVKM. CDR3: CASSLLTGAYEQYF. The CDR3 DNA is TGTGCCAGCAGTTTATTGACGGGGGCCTACGAGCAGTACTTC.

The chain combines TRBV4-3 with TRBJ1-2; tentatively, D is TRBD1 (6 bases). Germline CDR1 is LGHNA and CDR2 is YSLEER. The CDR3 consists of 13 residues. The ends were cut back, 5 bases at V and 5 bases at J, with 12 bases in the middle. CDR3 sequence: CASSDRRGYGYTF. As DNA, the CDR3 is TGCGCCAGCAGCGACAGGAGGGGGTATGGCTACACCTTC.

This chain links TRBV5-4 with TRBJ2-1; 8 bases match TRBD2. This CDR3 is 16 amino acids long. V lost 4 bases and J lost 3; bases outside the gene matches: 9. The germline V gene encodes CDR1 SGHNT and CDR2 YYREEE (reference sequence). In nucleotides, the CDR3 is TGTGCCAGCAGCCCCGGGGGGGCGGGAAGCTACAATGAGCAGTTCTTC. Amino acids: CASSPGGAGSYNEQFF.